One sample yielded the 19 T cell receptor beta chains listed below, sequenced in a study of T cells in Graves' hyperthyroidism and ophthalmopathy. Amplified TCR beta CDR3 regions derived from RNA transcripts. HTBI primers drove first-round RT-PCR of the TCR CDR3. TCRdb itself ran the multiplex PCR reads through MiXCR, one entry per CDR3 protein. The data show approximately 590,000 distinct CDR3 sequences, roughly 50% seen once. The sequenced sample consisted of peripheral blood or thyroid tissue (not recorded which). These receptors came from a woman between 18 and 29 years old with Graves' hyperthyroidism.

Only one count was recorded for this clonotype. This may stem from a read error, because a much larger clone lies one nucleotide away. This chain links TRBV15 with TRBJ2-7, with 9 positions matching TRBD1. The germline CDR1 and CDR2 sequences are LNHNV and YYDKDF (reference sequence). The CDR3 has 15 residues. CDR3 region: CTTSRVGTGHDEQYF. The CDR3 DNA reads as TGTACCACCAGCAGAGTTGGGACAGGGCACGACGAGCAGTACTTC.

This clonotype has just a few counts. The CDR3 coding sequence is TGTGCCAGCAGTTCCGCCCCTGGCCATCAGCCCCAGCATTTT. Its protein is CASSSAPGHQPQHF. The chain combines TRBV9 with TRBJ1-5; the D is unclear. V was cut by 5 bases and J by 5 bases, with 14 bases left in between. The CDR3 sequence is 14 residues long. Germline V gene lookup returns CDR1 SGDLS and CDR2 YYNGEE. The variable domain in full, completed from reference TRBV9 and TRBJ1-5, reads DSGVTQTPKHLITATGQRVTLRCSPRSGDLSVYWYQQSLDQGLQFLIQYYNGEERAKGNILERFSAQQFPDLHSELNLSSLELGDSALYFCASSSAPGHQPQHFGDGTRLSIL.

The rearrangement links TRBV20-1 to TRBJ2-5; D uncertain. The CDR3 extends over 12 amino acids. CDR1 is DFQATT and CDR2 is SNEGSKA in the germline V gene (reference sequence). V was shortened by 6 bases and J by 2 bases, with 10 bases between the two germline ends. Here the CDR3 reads CSAPGLQETQYF. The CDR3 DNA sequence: TGCAGTGCGCCGGGTCTTCAAGAGACCCAGTACTTC.

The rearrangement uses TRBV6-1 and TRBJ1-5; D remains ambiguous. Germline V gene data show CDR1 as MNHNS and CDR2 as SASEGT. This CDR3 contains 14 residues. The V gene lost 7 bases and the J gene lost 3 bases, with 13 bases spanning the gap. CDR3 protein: CASTSVGTNQPQHF. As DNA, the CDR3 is TGTGCCAGCACCTCCGTGGGTACCAATCAGCCCCAGCATTTT.

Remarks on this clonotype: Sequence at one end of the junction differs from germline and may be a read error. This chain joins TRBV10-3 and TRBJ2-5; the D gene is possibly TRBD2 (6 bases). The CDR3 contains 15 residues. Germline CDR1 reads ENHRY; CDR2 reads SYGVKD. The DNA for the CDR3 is TGTGCCAGCAGTTACTCGCTAGCGTTTCAAGAGACCCAGTACTTC. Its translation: CASSYSLAFQETQYF.

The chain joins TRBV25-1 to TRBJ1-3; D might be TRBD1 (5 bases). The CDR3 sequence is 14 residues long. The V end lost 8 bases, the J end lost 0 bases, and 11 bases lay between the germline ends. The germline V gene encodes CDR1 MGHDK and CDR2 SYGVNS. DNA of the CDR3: TGTGCCAGCTGGGACTCGGTCTCTGGAAACACCATATATTTT. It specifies CASWDSVSGNTIYF.

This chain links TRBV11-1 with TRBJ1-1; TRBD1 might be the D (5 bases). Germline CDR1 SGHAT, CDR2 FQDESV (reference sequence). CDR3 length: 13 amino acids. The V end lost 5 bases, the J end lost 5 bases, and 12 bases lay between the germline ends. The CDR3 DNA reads TGTGCCAGCAGCGACCAGGGATTTACTGAAGCTTTCTTT. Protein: CASSDQGFTEAFF. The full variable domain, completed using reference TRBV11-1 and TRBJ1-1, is EAEVAQSPRYKITEKSQAVAFWCDPISGHATLYWYRQILGQGPELLVQFQDESVVDDSQLPKDRFSAERLKGVDSTLKIQPAELGDSAMYLCASSDQGFTEAFFGQGTRLTVV.

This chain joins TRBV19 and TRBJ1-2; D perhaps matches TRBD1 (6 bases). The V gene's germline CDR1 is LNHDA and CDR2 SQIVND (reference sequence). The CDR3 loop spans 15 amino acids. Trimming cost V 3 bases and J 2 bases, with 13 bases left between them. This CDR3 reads CASSMDTGWNYGYTF. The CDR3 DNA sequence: TGTGCCAGTAGTATGGATACAGGGTGGAACTATGGCTACACCTTC.

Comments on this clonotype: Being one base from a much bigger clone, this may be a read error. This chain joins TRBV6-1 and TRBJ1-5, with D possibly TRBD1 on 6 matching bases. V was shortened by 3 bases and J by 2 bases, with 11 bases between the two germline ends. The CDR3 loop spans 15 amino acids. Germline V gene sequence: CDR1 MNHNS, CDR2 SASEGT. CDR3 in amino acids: CASSEASGGNQPQHF. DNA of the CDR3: TGTGCCAGCAGTGAGGCCTCAGGGGGCAATCAGCCCCAGCATTTT.

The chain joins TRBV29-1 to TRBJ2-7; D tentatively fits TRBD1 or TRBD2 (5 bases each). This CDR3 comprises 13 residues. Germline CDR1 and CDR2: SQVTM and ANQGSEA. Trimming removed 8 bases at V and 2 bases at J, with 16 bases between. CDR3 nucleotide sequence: TGCAGCTTGGGGCTAGCTGACGCCTACGAGCAGTACTTC. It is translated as CSLGLADAYEQYF.

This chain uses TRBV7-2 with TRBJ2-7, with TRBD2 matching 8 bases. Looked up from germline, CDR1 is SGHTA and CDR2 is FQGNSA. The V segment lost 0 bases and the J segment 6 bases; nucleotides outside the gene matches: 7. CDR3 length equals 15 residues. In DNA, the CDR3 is TGTGCCAGCAGCTTAGCTAGCGGGATTCTTATCGAGCAGTACTTC. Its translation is CASSLASGILIEQYF. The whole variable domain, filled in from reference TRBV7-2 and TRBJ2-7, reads GAGVSQSPSNKVTEKGKDVELRCDPISGHTALYWYRQSLGQGLEFLIYFQGNSAPDKSGLPSDRFSAERTGGSVSTLTIQRTQQEDSAVYLCASSLASGILIEQYFGPGTRLTVT.

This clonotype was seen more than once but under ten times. The chain's CDR3 is CASSRDYRKETQYF. The CDR3 bases are TGTGCCAGCAGTCGGGACTATCGGAAAGAGACCCAGTACTTC. V usage is TRBV4-2 and J usage is TRBJ2-5; 7 nucleotides align to TRBD2. CDR1 is LGHNA and CDR2 is YNFKEQ in the germline V gene. This CDR3 region has 14 residues. Losses at the gene ends were 6 bases for V and 3 bases for J; bases not matched to a gene: 7.

The CDR3 loop reads CASSASGVPFTEAFF. The CDR3 bases are TGTGCCAGCAGTGCTAGTGGGGTTCCCTTCACTGAAGCTTTCTTT. The V and J genes are TRBV25-1 and TRBJ1-1; D is unresolved. CDR1 MGHDK and CDR2 SYGVNS come from the germline V gene. Trimming pared 4 bases from V and 4 bases from J, leaving 16 bases between. The CDR3 has 15 residues. Based on the CDR3 plus reference TRBV25-1 and TRBJ1-1, the full variable domain is EADIYQTPRYLVIGTGKKITLECSQTMGHDKMYWYQQDPGMELHLIHYSYGVNSTEKGDLSSESTVSRIRTEHFPLTLESARPSHTSQYLCASSASGVPFTEAFFGQGTRLTVV.

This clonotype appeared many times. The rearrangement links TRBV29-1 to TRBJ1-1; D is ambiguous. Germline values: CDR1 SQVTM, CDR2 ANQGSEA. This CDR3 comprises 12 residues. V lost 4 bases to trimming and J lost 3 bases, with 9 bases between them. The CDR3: CSVVGRYTEAFF. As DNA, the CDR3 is TGCAGCGTTGTTGGTAGGTACACTGAAGCTTTCTTT.

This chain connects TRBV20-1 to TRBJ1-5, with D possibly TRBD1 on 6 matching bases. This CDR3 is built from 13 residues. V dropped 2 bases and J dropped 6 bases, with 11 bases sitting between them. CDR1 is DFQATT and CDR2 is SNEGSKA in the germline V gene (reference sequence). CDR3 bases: TGCAGTGCTAGATACAGGGAGAGTCAGCCCCAGCATTTT. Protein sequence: CSARYRESQPQHF.

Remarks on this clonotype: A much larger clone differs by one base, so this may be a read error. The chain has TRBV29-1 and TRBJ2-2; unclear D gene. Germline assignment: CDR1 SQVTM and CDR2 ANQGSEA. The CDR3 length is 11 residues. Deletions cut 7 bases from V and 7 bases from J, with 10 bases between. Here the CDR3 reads CSASKGGELFF. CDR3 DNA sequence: TGCAGCGCCAGTAAGGGCGGGGAGCTGTTTTTT.

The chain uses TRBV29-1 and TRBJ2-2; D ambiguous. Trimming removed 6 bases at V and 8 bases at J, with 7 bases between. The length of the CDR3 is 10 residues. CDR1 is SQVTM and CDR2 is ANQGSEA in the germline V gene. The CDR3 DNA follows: TGCAGCGTCCAACAGGGGGAGCTGTTTTTT. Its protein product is CSVQQGELFF.

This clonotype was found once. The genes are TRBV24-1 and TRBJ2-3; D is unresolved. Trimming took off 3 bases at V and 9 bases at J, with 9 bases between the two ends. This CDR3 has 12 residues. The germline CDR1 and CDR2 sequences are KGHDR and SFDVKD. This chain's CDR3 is CATSDRALTQYF. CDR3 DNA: TGTGCCACCAGTGATCGGGCCCTAACGCAGTATTTT.

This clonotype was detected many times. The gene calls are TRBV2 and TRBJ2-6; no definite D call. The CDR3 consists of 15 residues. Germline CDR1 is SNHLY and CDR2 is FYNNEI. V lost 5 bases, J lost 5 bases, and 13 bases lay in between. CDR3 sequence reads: CASSLSNGRANVLTF. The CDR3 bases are TGTGCCAGCAGTCTAAGTAATGGGCGGGCCAACGTCCTGACTTTC. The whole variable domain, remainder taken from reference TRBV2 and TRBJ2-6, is EPEVTQTPSHQVTQMGQEVILRCVPISNHLYFYWYRQILGQKVEFLVSFYNNEISEKSEIFDDQFSVERPDGSNFTLKIRSTKLEDSAMYFCASSLSNGRANVLTFGAGSRLTVL.